This T cell receptor beta chain stems from a study of CD8+ T cells in alopecia areata. Turning to the study itself: Tofacitinib continued for 6 to 18 months and was then withheld for 6 months.

The treatment is: oral pan-JAK inhibitor, 5-10 mg twice daily. As for this clone: Its matching antigen is unknown.

The authors extracted RNA and reverse transcribed it into cDNA as the sequencing template. Only in-frame clones appear in the TCRdb table, and some are missing; sequencing was by immunoSEQ multiplex PCR. This table has over 100,000 clones, around 56% appearing once. Findings of the study overall: Uncertainty about whether baseline CD8+ expansion is linked to response remains, with one nonresponder. Scalp clonality, together with expanded CD8+ clones among the top 100, fell significantly with tofacitinib. Lesional scalp, notably in alopecia totalis/universalis, had clonality above that of normal scalp.

CDR1 SGHTA and CDR2 FQGTGA come from the germline V gene. Trimming cost V 5 bases and J 8 bases, with 13 bases left between them. The CDR3 totals 14 residues. V usage is TRBV7-3 and J usage is TRBJ1-6; no clear D. The TCR was taken from a human donor with alopecia areata. Sequences were derived from CD4+ T cells sorted from blood, sampled at week 4, from a patient treated with tofacitinib. The CDR3, as DNA: TGTGCCAGCAGCCCCGGACGGACCGATTCACCCCTCCACTTT. It specifies CASSPGRTDSPLHF.